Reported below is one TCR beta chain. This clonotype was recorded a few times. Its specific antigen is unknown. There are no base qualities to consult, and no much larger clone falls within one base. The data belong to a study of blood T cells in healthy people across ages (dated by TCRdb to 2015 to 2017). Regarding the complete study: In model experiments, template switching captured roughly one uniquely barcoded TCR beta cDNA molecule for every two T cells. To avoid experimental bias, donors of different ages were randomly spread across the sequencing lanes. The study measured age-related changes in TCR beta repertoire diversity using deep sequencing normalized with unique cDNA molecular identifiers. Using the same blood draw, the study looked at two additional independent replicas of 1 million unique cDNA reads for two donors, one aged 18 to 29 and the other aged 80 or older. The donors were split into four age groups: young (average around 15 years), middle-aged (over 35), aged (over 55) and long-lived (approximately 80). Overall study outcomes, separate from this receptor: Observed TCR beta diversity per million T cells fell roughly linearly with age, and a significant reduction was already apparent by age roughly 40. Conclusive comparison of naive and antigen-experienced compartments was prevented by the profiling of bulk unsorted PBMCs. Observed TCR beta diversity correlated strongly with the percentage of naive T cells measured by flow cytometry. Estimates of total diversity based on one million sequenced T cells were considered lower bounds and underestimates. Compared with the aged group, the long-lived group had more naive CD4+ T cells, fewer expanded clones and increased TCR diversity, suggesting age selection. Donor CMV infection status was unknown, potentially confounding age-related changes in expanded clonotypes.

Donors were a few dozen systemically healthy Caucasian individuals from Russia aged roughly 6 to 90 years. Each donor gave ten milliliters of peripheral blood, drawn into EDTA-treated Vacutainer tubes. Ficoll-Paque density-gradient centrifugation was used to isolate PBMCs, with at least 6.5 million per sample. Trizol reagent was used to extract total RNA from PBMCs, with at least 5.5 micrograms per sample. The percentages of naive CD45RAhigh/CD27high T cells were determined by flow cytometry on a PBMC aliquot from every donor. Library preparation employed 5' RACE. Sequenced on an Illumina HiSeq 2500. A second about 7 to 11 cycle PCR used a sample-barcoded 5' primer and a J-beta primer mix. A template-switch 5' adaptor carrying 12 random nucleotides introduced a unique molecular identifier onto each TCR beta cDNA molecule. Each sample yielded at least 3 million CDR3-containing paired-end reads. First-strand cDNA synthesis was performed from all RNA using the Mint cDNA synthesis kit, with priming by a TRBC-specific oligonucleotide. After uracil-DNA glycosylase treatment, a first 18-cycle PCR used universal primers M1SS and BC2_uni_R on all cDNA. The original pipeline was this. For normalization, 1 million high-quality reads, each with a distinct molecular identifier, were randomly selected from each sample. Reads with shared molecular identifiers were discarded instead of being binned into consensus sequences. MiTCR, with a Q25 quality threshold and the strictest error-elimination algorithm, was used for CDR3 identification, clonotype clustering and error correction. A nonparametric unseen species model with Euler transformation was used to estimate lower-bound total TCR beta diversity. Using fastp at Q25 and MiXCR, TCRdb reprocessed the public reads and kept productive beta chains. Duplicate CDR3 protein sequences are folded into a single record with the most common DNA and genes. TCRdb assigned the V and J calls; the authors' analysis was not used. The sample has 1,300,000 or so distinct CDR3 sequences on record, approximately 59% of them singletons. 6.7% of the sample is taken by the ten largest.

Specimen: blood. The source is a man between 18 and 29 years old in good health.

The sequence in DNA is TGTGCCAGCAGTTGGCCCGGATTCTTCAAAAACATTCAGTACTTC. Protein translation: CASSWPGFFKNIQYF. The sequence joins TRBV6-1 to TRBJ2-4; a confident D gene designation cannot be given. Including the terminal cysteine and phenylalanine, the CDR3 comprises 15 residues. Just CDR3 DNA is preserved here, 45 bases in frame from base 1. The germline V gene yields MNHNS for CDR1 and SASEGT for CDR2. The germline ends are 14 bases apart after V is trimmed by 5 bases and J by 3 bases.